This TCR beta chain was sequenced during a study of T-cell memory formation after mild COVID-19. Turning to the study itself: TCR clusters largely stayed donor specific.

There are a few counts of this clonotype. Its matching antigen is unknown. The study, taken as a whole, reports: Pre-infection memory harbored some responding clones, suggesting cross-reactive memory joined.

From the 5' RACE reads, TCRdb called clonotypes with MiXCR, one entry per CDR3 protein. The table records approximately 560,000 distinct CDR3 sequences, roughly a sixth of them present only once. The TCR comes from an adult woman who had mild COVID-19 (a few samples of this study predate the infection). Cell type and time point are not known. Material: PBMCs or a T cell subset sorted from them (not recorded which).

Here the CDR3 reads CASKMGTGGIDEQYF. The CDR3 DNA sequence: TGCGCCAGCAAGATGGGGACAGGGGGTATCGACGAGCAGTACTTC. The gene calls are TRBV5-1 and TRBJ2-7; TRBD1 aligns across 11 bases. CDR3 length: 15 amino acids. V lost 6 bases and J lost 5; bases outside the gene matches: 10. The germline gives CDR1 SGHRS, CDR2 YFSETQ.